Listed here is a single T cell receptor (beta chain). The sample is drawn from a study of blood T cell repertoires in COVID-19. Germline-derived CDR1 and CDR2 are SNHLY and FYNNEI. Trimming shortened V by 5 bases and J by 5 bases, and 4 bases separated the two germline ends. The CDR3 is 11 amino acids. The data were produced by immunoSEQ multiplex PCR, yet TCRdb's version contains in-frame clones alone and is incomplete. This sample has approximately 81,000 clones, with approximately 90% found just once. The chain joins TRBV2 to TRBJ2-1; D not resolved. The sequence came from a woman between 50 and 59 years old with acute COVID-19. The specimen was PBMCs or T cells enriched from blood (not recorded which). The CDR3 spells CASSRDNEQFF. CDR3 sequence (DNA): TGTGCCAGCAGTCGGGACAATGAGCAGTTCTTC.